This T cell receptor (beta chain) derives from a study of T-cell memory formation after mild COVID-19. Study-level points and caveats: Later expanders leaned CD4+, whereas clones that contracted between day 15 and 85 were balanced CD4/CD8.

This clonotype has just a few counts. Its antigen remains unknown. Germline CDR1 reads SGHAT; CDR2 reads FQNNGV. V lost 3 bases, J lost 7 bases, and 13 bases lay in between. The CDR3 has 14 residues. TCRdb re-analysed the 5' RACE reads in MiXCR, keeping a single row per CDR3 protein. The sample yields more than 100,000 distinct CDR3 sequences, roughly 6% seen once. This chain links TRBV11-2 with TRBJ1-3; a possible D gene is TRBD1 (6 bases). The material sequenced was PBMCs or a T cell subset sorted from them (not recorded which). The receptor was isolated from an adult woman who had mild COVID-19 (a few samples of this study predate the infection). Cell type and time point are not known. The CDR3 DNA reads as TGTGCCAGCAGCTTTTCGGGGGCGCGGAACACCATATATTTT. This sequence encodes CASSFSGARNTIYF. The full variable domain, with the rest looked up from reference TRBV11-2 and TRBJ1-3, is EAGVAQSPRYKIIEKRQSVAFWCNPISGHATLYWYQQILGQGPKLLIQFQNNGVVDDSQLPKDRFSAERLKGVDSTLKIQPAKLEDSAVYLCASSFSGARNTIYFGEGSWLTVV.